The entry below describes one TCR beta chain. What it binds is unknown. The primer mix had 60 Vbeta and 13 Jbeta primers. Sequenced by immunoSEQ multiplex PCR; TCRdb stores in-frame clones only, minus some. The data show more than 150,000 clones, 75% to 80% seen once. The CDR3 contains 13 residues. V lost 6 bases to trimming and J lost 6 bases; unmatched junction nucleotides: 4. Germline CDR1 reads WNHNN; CDR2 reads SYGVQD (reference sequence). This entry is derived from a study of cytomegalovirus exposure and HLA in healthy donors. Study-wide results and caveats: Donor immune exposure was known only as CMV serostatus. Upon later analysis, HLA-associated TCR beta chains proved more clonally expanded than other, equally common chains. Further analysis was carried out later, and it showed several of the most significant clusters appearing linked to common viral pathogens.

This rearrangement joins TRBV10-1 to TRBJ2-2; 7 bases line up with TRBD2. The clonotype was recovered from a man between 45 and 60 years old in good health and CMV-seropositive. The sequenced material came from PBMCs. CDR3 bases: TGCGCCAGCAGAAGTACTAGCGCCGGGGAGCTGTTTTTT. Encoded protein: CASRSTSAGELFF.